This T cell receptor beta chain was sequenced for a study of tissue T cells after allogeneic stem cell transplantation. Notes on the study in general: Alloreactivity or antigen specificity of tissue TCRs was not determined; some clones might be host cells. Only a limited share of tissue TCRs appeared in blood or spleen. Sampling depth was limited, and the cohort was small and clinically varied.

Regarding time point: mouse harvest day 7 after allogeneic transplant. The graft held 10^6 splenic CD5+ T cells and 10^7 T-cell-depleted bone marrow cells. Tissues came from B6→BALB/c major-mismatch GVHD mice at day 7 or 14. This clone appeared a few times. The antigen remains undetermined. The listed genes are named as in mouse. The read comes to an end 1 residue before the CDR3 does, leaving the germline J gene to fill in the end. Looked up from germline, CDR1 is SNHLY and CDR2 is FYNGKV (reference sequence). V was pared by 1 base and J by 0 bases, with 2 bases of the junction left unmatched. The CDR3 contains 15 residues. Produced via immunoSEQ multiplex PCR; TCRdb's table is partial and in-frame only. The data hold over 7,500 clones, with roughly 49% observed a single time.

The sequence derives from a female BALB/c mouse given C57BL/6 T cells with graft-versus-host disease after an allogeneic hematopoietic cell transplant. V gene TRBV3 combines with J gene TRBJ2-7; the match to TRBD2 covers 8 bases. Sequencing used gut tissue. CDR3 DNA, as far as it was read: TGTGCCAGCAGCTTAGACTGGGGGAGCTCCTATGAACAGTAC. Translated, it gives CASSLDWGSSYEQY. The entire CDR3 reads CASSLDWGSSYEQYF.